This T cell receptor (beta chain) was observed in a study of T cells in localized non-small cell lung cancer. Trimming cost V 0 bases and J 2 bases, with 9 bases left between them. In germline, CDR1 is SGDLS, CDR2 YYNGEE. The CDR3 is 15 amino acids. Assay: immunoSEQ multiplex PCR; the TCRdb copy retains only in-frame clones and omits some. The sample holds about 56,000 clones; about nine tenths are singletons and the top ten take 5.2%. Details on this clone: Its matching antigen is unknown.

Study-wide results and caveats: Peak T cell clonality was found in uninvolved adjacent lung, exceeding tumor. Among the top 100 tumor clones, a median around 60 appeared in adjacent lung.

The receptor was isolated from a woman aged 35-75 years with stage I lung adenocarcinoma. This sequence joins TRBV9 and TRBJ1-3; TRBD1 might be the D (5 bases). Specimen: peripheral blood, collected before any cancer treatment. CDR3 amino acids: CASSVVTGPGNTIYF. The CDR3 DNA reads TGTGCCAGCAGCGTAGTAACAGGTCCTGGAAACACCATATATTTT.